A single sample is the source of the 25 T cell receptor beta chains below, sequenced in a study of CD8 T cells in ankylosing spondylitis. MiXCR was run by TCRdb on the 5' RACE reads, yielding one entry per CDR3 protein. The sample lists over 200,000 distinct CDR3 sequences, about 11% occurring once. The sample taken for sequencing was blood, either unsorted or a sorted T cell fraction (not recorded which). These receptors were collected from a male donor with ankylosing spondylitis or in good health (not recorded which).

This clonotype came up many times. The V call is TRBV5-1, the J call TRBJ2-2; the D gene is possibly TRBD1 (6 bases). The germline V gene encodes CDR1 SGHRS and CDR2 YFSETQ. The CDR3 has 15 residues. With 1 base removed from V and 0 bases from J, the gap between germline ends came to 7 bases. The CDR3 nucleotides read TGCGCCAGCAGCTTGCCAGGGGCGAACACCGGGGAGCTGTTTTTT. Amino acid sequence: CASSLPGANTGELFF.

There are a few counts of this clonotype. CDR3 region: CASSQSGATQYF. DNA of the CDR3: TGTGCCAGCAGCCAAAGTGGAGCGACCCAGTACTTC. J is TRBJ2-5 and V is TRBV16, with D uncertain. The CDR3 sequence is 12 residues long. Germline V CDR1 and CDR2: KGHSY, FQNENV. V lost 2 bases to trimming and J lost 7 bases, with 8 bases between them.

This clonotype was observed at least ten times. V is TRBV3-1 and J is TRBJ1-6; D not resolved. The CDR3 is made up of 14 amino acids. The germline V and J ends were trimmed by 4 bases and 14 bases, with 18 bases remaining between them. CDR1 is LGHDT, CDR2 YNNKEL, per germline (reference sequence). The CDR3 reads CASSPHTETQTLHF. CDR3 DNA: TGTGCCAGCAGCCCGCACACGGAAACCCAAACCCTCCACTTT.

This clonotype has a count of ten or more. The chain recombines TRBV7-2 with TRBJ1-5; no clear D gene. The CDR3 is made up of 13 amino acids. V dropped 6 bases and J dropped 7 bases, with 13 bases sitting between them. Germline loops: CDR1 SGHTA, CDR2 FQGNSA. The CDR3 spells CASSLGRAQPQHF. CDR3 sequence (DNA): TGTGCCAGCAGTCTCGGGAGGGCCCAGCCCCAGCATTTT.

This clonotype showed up just a few times. The V gene is TRBV20-1, the J gene TRBJ2-2, with D unresolved. Germline CDR1 reads DFQATT; CDR2 reads SNEGSKA (reference sequence). CDR3 length: 15 residues. The V end was cut by 0 bases, the J end by 3 bases, with 11 bases between. This chain's CDR3 is CSARDRRADTGELFF. CDR3 in DNA: TGCAGTGCTAGAGATAGAAGGGCGGACACCGGGGAGCTGTTTTTT.

This clonotype was recorded many times. The genes are TRBV24-1 and TRBJ2-1; 8 nucleotides match TRBD1. The V gene end was trimmed by 4 bases and the J gene end by 4 bases; junction bases not matched to a gene: 5. Looked up from germline, CDR1 is KGHDR and CDR2 is SFDVKD. This CDR3 has 15 residues. The CDR3 DNA reads TGTGCCACCAGTGAACCGGGACAGGATTACAATGAGCAGTTCTTC. Encoded protein: CATSEPGQDYNEQFF.

J is TRBJ2-7 and V is TRBV5-8; D is undetermined. The germline gives CDR1 SGHTS, CDR2 YDEGEE. This CDR3 region has 14 residues. Trimming shortened V by 6 bases and J by 5 bases, and 18 bases separated the two germline ends. In DNA form, the CDR3 reads TGTGCCAGCACACCTCTCGGCGGCGCCCACGAGCAGTACTTC. It yields the protein CASTPLGGAHEQYF.

This clonotype is a singleton in its sample. The chain joins TRBV5-4 to TRBJ2-3; maybe TRBD1 (5 bases). Germline-derived CDR1 and CDR2 are SGHNT and YYREEE (reference sequence). V dropped 5 bases and J dropped 4 bases, with 14 bases sitting between them. The CDR3 covers 14 residues. The CDR3 here is CASRSEVGADTQYF. As DNA, the CDR3 is TGTGCCAGCAGATCCGAGGTAGGGGCAGATACGCAGTATTTT.

This clonotype showed up many times. The rearrangement links TRBV5-6 to TRBJ2-5; D possibly matches TRBD1 or TRBD2 (5 bases each). Deletions cut 2 bases from V and 1 base from J, with 15 bases between. The CDR3 totals 16 residues. Germline V CDR1 and CDR2: SGHDT, YYEEEE. The CDR3 spells CASSLPGTEFQETQYF. CDR3 sequence (DNA): TGTGCCAGCAGCTTACCCGGGACGGAGTTCCAAGAGACCCAGTACTTC.

The V and J genes are TRBV18 and TRBJ2-3; the match to TRBD1 covers 8 bases. Looked up from germline, CDR1 is KGHSH and CDR2 is LQKENI. Trimming at V came to 8 bases and at J to 3 bases, leaving 10 bases not matched to a gene. This CDR3 spans 15 amino acids. CDR3 nucleotide sequence: TGTGCCAGCACCAGGAGGACAGGGAAGACAGATACGCAGTATTTT. Its translation: CASTRRTGKTDTQYF.

This clonotype was seen ten or more times. The rearrangement links TRBV7-2 to TRBJ1-5; 8 bases are shared with TRBD1. This CDR3 comprises 15 residues. Looked up from germline, CDR1 is SGHTA and CDR2 is FQGNSA. The J segment lost 6 bases and the V segment lost 4 bases, leaving 8 bases of the junction unmatched. The CDR3 DNA reads as TGTGCCAGCAGCTCCGGACAGGGAAAGGGTCAGCCCCAGCATTTT. Its protein is CASSSGQGKGQPQHF.

The chain uses TRBV5-1 and TRBJ2-3; the D call may be TRBD1 or TRBD2 (5 bases each). The CDR3 sequence is 16 residues long. V shed 3 bases and J shed 1 base, with 15 bases lying between them. From germline, CDR1 is SGHRS and CDR2 YFSETQ. CDR3 bases: TGCGCCAGCAGCTCGGACACGGCGGGTGGCACAGATACGCAGTATTTT. It codes for CASSSDTAGGTDTQYF.

This clonotype was observed many times. The gene calls are TRBV12-3 or TRBV12-4 and TRBJ1-2; D unclear. The length of the CDR3 is 17 residues. Trimming left V 7 bases short and J 4 bases short, with 25 bases between. In DNA form, the CDR3 reads TGTGCCAGCACCCCGGACCCGGGGAAGACCTCCCTCTATGGCTACACCTTC. This translates into CASTPDPGKTSLYGYTF.

This clonotype was found many times. The chain links TRBV20-1 to TRBJ1-1; the D gene is possibly TRBD1 (5 bases). Per the germline V gene, CDR1 is DFQATT and CDR2 is SNEGSKA (reference sequence). Trimming removed 0 bases at V and 4 bases at J, with 18 bases between. CDR3 length: 16 amino acids. CDR3 coding DNA: TGCAGTGCTAGAGATTTTAGGCAGGGAGCCGGCACTGAAGCTTTCTTT. As protein: CSARDFRQGAGTEAFF.

This clonotype was seen at least ten times. This chain uses TRBV29-1 with TRBJ1-2; D not certain. The V end was cut by 4 bases, the J end by 1 base, with 10 bases between. Germline V lookup: CDR1 SQVTM, CDR2 ANQGSEA. This CDR3 contains 13 residues. CDR3 amino acids: CSVGEGNNYGYTF. In DNA form, the CDR3 reads TGCAGCGTTGGGGAAGGGAATAACTATGGCTACACCTTC.

The chain carries TRBV5-1 and TRBJ2-3; D call uncertain. In germline, CDR1 is SGHRS, CDR2 YFSETQ. The CDR3 extends over 13 amino acids. V was cut by 4 bases and J by 6 bases, with 12 bases left in between. The DNA of the CDR3 is TGCGCCAGCAGCAGAACCCGCATTGATACGCAGTATTTT. It specifies CASSRTRIDTQYF. The full variable domain, with the rest looked up from reference TRBV5-1 and TRBJ2-3, is KAGVTQTPRYLIKTRGQQVTLSCSPISGHRSVSWYQQTPGQGLQFLFEYFSETQRNKGNFPGRFSGRQFSNSRSEMNVSTLELGDSALYLCASSRTRIDTQYFGPGTRLTVL.

This clonotype showed up many times. The CDR3 nucleotides are TGCGCCAGCAGCACCGTTTCAGGGTCCGGGGAGCTGTTTTTT. This codes for CASSTVSGSGELFF. This chain joins TRBV5-1 and TRBJ2-2; D is perhaps TRBD1 (5 bases). Germline V gene lookup returns CDR1 SGHRS and CDR2 YFSETQ. The CDR3 covers 14 residues. Trimming cost V 4 bases and J 6 bases, with 13 bases left between them.

In its sample, this clonotype was seen a few times. This chain uses TRBV5-1 with TRBJ2-2, with TRBD2 identical over 8 bases. The CDR3 extends over 16 amino acids. Trimming cost V 0 bases and J 4 bases; bases outside gene matches: 5. CDR1 is SGHRS, CDR2 YFSETQ, per germline. CDR3 in DNA: TGCGCCAGCAGCTTGGTCGGGGGGGCGCGCACCGGGGAGCTGTTTTTT. Encoded protein: CASSLVGGARTGELFF.

The chain couples TRBV3-1 to TRBJ1-1; D uncertain. Trimming removed 4 bases at V and 1 base at J, with 10 bases between. The germline CDR1 and CDR2 sequences are LGHDT and YNNKEL (reference sequence). The CDR3 is 14 residues long. Here the CDR3 reads CASSPWPENTEAFF. CDR3 bases: TGTGCCAGCAGCCCATGGCCGGAGAACACTGAAGCTTTCTTT.

This clonotype was observed many times. The J gene is TRBJ1-4, the V gene TRBV5-1; weak D call: TRBD1 (5 bases). The V and J ends lost 6 bases and 5 bases respectively, with 14 bases between them. The CDR3 is made up of 14 amino acids. The germline V gene encodes CDR1 SGHRS and CDR2 YFSETQ. The CDR3 nucleotides are TGCGCCAGCACCCGGGGGACCGTCAATGAAAAACTGTTTTTT. This codes for CASTRGTVNEKLFF.

The chain joins TRBV3-1 to TRBJ2-5, with 11 bases lining up with TRBD1. From germline, CDR1 is LGHDT and CDR2 YNNKEL (reference sequence). Trimming removed 2 bases from V and 4 bases from J; junction bases left unmatched: 6. The CDR3 consists of 16 residues. This CDR3 reads CASSQPFGTGGETQYF. In DNA, the CDR3 is TGTGCCAGCAGCCAACCTTTTGGGACAGGGGGAGAGACCCAGTACTTC.

This clonotype was detected many times. V usage is TRBV12-3 or TRBV12-4 and J usage is TRBJ2-2, with a weak D call TRBD2 (5 bases). V was shortened by 10 bases and J by 7 bases, with 22 bases between the two germline ends. CDR3 size: 15 residues. CDR3 DNA: TGTGCCAAACGGGCAGGACTCCGAAAAATCGGGGAGCTGTTTTTT. It specifies CAKRAGLRKIGELFF.

This clonotype was seen at least ten times. This chain uses TRBV10-3 with TRBJ2-7, with D possibly being TRBD1 (5 bases). This CDR3 spans 15 amino acids. The germline V gene has CDR1 ENHRY and CDR2 SYGVKD. The V end lost 6 bases, the J end lost 5 bases, and 20 bases lay between the germline ends. The CDR3 region has the DNA TGTGCCATCAGAAGCGACAGTCTCCTGGCCCACGAGCAGTACTTC. Residues: CAIRSDSLLAHEQYF.

This clonotype has ten or more counts. The chain employs TRBV24-1 and TRBJ1-6; the D gene is possibly TRBD1 (6 bases). Germline CDR1 reads KGHDR; CDR2 reads SFDVKD. V shed 7 bases and J shed 8 bases, with 26 bases lying between them. The CDR3 consists of 18 residues. CDR3 sequence: CATRREPVYPRGDSPLHF. For the CDR3, the DNA is TGTGCCACCAGACGAGAACCAGTTTACCCTAGGGGGGATTCACCCCTCCACTTT.

The chain couples TRBV5-1 to TRBJ2-7; the match to TRBD1 covers 8 bases. J lost 13 bases, V lost 5 bases, and 14 bases had no gene match. The CDR3 is 13 residues long. Per germline, CDR1 SGHRS and CDR2 YFSETQ. CDR3 nucleotide sequence: TGCGCCAGCAGACAGGACCCCAGGGGGCGGATTTACTTC. Its protein product is CASRQDPRGRIYF.